This TCR beta chain was found in a study of blood T cell repertoires in COVID-19. As for the study in general: Acute and convalescent COVID-19 samples came from the United States, Italy and Spain.

Original analysis: Reference gene primer amplification in the assay estimated nucleated cell counts. Profiled with immunoSEQ multiplex PCR; TCRdb holds only in-frame clones, not every one. For V, J and clone size, that table is used; D and trimming come from the DNA. The sample lists about 200,000 clones, less than 85% seen once, with less than 5.5% in the top ten. The CDR3 covers 15 residues. J gave up 7 bases and V 1 base, and 6 bases lay outside the gene matches. Germline CDR1 SGHTA, CDR2 FQGNSA. Sequencing was carried out using PBMCs or T cells enriched from blood (not recorded which). The chain couples TRBV7-2 to TRBJ1-4, with 7 positions matching TRBD1. The TCR comes from a woman aged 60-70 years with acute COVID-19. CDR3 sequence reads: CASSLEAGGFEKLFF. CDR3 coding DNA: TGTGCCAGCAGCTTAGAGGCAGGGGGTTTTGAAAAACTGTTTTTT.